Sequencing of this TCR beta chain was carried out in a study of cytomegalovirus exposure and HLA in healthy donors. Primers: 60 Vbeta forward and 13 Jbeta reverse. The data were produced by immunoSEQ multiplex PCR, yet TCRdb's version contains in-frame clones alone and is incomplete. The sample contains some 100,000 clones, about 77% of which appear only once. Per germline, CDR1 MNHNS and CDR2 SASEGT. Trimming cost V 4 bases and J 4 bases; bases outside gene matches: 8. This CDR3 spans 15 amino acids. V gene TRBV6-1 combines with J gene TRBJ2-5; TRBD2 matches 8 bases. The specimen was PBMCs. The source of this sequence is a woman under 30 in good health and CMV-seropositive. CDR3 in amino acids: CASSAGTGGRETQYF. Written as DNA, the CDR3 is TGTGCCAGCAGTGCCGGGACGGGGGGGCGAGAGACCCAGTACTTC.